The 5 T cell receptor beta chains below were found in one sample sequenced in a study of OX40 agonist ivuxolimab in advanced cancers. Sequencing was performed with immunoSEQ multiplex PCR; in TCRdb, only in-frame clones are kept and a portion is missing. The sample holds around 32,000 clones; around 90% are singletons and the top ten take more than 25%. Sequencing used CD4+ or CD8+ T cells sorted from blood, obtained in a trial of the OX40 agonist ivuxolimab. The receptors shown here come from an adult with an advanced solid tumor such as melanoma, head and neck, liver or kidney cancer.

The chain links TRBV27 to TRBJ1-1; 8 nucleotides agree with TRBD1. The ends lost 0 bases at V and 4 bases at J; junction bases unmatched: 4. The CDR3 runs to 15 residues. CDR1 is MNHEY and CDR2 is SMNVEV in the germline V gene (reference sequence). The CDR3 here is CASSLSGQGGTEAFF. The DNA of the CDR3 is TGTGCCAGCAGTTTATCCGGACAGGGCGGCACTGAAGCTTTCTTT.

The V call is TRBV4-1, the J call TRBJ1-3; TRBD1 might be the D (6 bases). Germline V gene sequence: CDR1 MGHRA, CDR2 YSYEKL. Trimming pared 1 base from V and 2 bases from J, leaving 12 bases between. This CDR3 is built from 16 residues. CDR3 DNA sequence: TGCGCCAGCAGCCAAGTTTCGGGGGCGCCTGGAAACACCATATATTTT. Translation gives CASSQVSGAPGNTIYF.

This clone was seen once. The chain carries TRBV30 and TRBJ2-5; 11 bases align to TRBD2. CDR1 GTSNPN and CDR2 SVGIG come from the germline V gene (reference sequence). The ends lost 5 bases at V and 2 bases at J; junction bases unmatched: 16. The CDR3 consists of 18 residues. The CDR3 DNA follows: TGTGCCTGGTGCACGGGTTGGGTACTAGCGGGAGAGCAAGAGACCCAGTACTTC. Its translation is CAWCTGWVLAGEQETQYF.

This clone was detected once. CDR3 sequence reads: CATSSDMKPGEQYF. CDR3 in DNA: TGTGCCACCAGCAGTGACATGAAACCAGGGGAGCAGTACTTC. The rearrangement joins TRBV15 to TRBJ2-7, with a tentative D call TRBD1 (5 bases). From germline, CDR1 is LNHNV and CDR2 YYDKDF (reference sequence). The CDR3 spans 14 residues. Trimming cost V 3 bases and J 7 bases, with 16 bases left between them.

CDR3 sequence: CASSYSGIASNEQFF. As DNA, the CDR3 is TGTGCCAGCAGTTACAGCGGGATAGCTTCCAATGAGCAGTTCTTC. The rearrangement joins TRBV6-5 to TRBJ2-1; 7 bases map to TRBD2. Germline lookup yields CDR1 MNHEY and CDR2 SVGAGI. This CDR3 has 15 amino acids. The V and J ends lost 2 bases and 6 bases, in that order; junction bases with no gene match: 7.